One and the same sample provided the 3 T cell receptor beta chains below, sequenced in a study of T cell repertoires in cytomegalovirus infection. One entry per CDR3 protein results from TCRdb running MiXCR on the reads. The profile shows about 740,000 distinct CDR3 sequences, roughly 36% of them singletons. Sequenced: PBMCs. The receptors were sampled from a human donor in good health (CMV status not recorded). Some clones in this sample may be carry-over from other donors' samples.

J is TRBJ2-1 and V is TRBV7-8, with a tentative D call TRBD2 (6 bases). Trimming took off 5 bases at V and 2 bases at J, with 13 bases between the two ends. Per germline, CDR1 SGHVS and CDR2 FQNEAQ. The CDR3 has 15 amino acids. The DNA for the CDR3 is TGTGCCAGCAGCCAGAGCGGGTATACCTACAATGAGCAGTTCTTC. It specifies CASSQSGYTYNEQFF.

This chain joins TRBV15 and TRBJ2-4; possibly TRBD1 for D (5 bases). The CDR3 loop spans 12 amino acids. CDR1 and CDR2 (germline): LNHNV, YYDKDF (reference sequence). V shed 8 bases and J shed 7 bases, with 12 bases lying between them. CDR3 DNA: TGTGCCACCCGATCACAGGAGAACATTCAGTACTTC. Translated: CATRSQENIQYF.

This clonotype was counted a few times. V usage is TRBV11-1 and J usage is TRBJ2-3; 7 nucleotides line up with TRBD1. V shed 4 bases and J 4 bases; nucleotides not matched to a gene: 8. This CDR3 has 15 residues. Germline-derived CDR1 and CDR2 are SGHAT and FQDESV (reference sequence). The CDR3 loop is CASSSTTGIADTQYF. CDR3 bases: TGTGCCAGCAGCTCAACGACAGGGATCGCAGATACGCAGTATTTT. Full variable domain (outside the CDR3, taken from reference TRBV11-1 and TRBJ2-3): EAEVAQSPRYKITEKSQAVAFWCDPISGHATLYWYRQILGQGPELLVQFQDESVVDDSQLPKDRFSAERLKGVDSTLKIQPAELGDSAMYLCASSSTTGIADTQYFGPGTRLTVL.